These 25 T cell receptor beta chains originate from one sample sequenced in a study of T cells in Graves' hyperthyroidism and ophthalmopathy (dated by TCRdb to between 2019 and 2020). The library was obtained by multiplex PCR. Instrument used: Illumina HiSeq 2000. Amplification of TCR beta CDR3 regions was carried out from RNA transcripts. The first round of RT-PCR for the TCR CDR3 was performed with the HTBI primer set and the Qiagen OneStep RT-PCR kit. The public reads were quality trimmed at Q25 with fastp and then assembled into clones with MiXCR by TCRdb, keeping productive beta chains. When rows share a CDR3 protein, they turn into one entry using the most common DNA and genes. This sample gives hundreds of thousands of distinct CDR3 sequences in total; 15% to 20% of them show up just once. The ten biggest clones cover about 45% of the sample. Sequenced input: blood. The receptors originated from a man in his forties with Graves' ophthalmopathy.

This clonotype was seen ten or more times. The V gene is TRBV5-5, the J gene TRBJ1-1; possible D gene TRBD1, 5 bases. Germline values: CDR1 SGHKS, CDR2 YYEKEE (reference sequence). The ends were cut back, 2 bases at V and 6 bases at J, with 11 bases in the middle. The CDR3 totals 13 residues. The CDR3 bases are TGTGCCAGCAGCTTTCCAGGGTTGGCTGAAGCTTTCTTT. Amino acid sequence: CASSFPGLAEAFF.

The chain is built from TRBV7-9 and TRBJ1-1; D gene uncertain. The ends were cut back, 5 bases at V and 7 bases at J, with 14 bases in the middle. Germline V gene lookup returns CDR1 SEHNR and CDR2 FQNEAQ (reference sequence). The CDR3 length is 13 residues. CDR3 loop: CASSTWTVNEAFF. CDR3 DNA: TGTGCCAGCAGCACCTGGACCGTCAATGAAGCTTTCTTT. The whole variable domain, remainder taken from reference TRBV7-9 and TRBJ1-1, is DTGVSQNPRHKITKRGQNVTFRCDPISEHNRLYWYRQTLGQGPEFLTYFQNEAQLEKSRLLSDRFSAERPKGSFSTLEIQRTEQGDSAMYLCASSTWTVNEAFFGQGTRLTVV.

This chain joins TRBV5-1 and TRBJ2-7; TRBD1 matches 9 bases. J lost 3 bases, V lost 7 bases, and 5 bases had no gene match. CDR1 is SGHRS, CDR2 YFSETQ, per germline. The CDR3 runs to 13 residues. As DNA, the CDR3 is TGCGCCAGCGGGACAGGGAACGACTACGAGCAGTACTTC. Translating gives CASGTGNDYEQYF.

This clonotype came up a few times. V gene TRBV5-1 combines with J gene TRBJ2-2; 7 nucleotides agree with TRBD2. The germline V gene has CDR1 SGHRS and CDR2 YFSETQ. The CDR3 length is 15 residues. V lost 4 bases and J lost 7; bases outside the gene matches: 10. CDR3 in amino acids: CASSAARGSGGELFF. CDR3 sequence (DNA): TGCGCCAGCAGCGCGGCGCGGGGGAGTGGCGGGGAGCTGTTTTTT.

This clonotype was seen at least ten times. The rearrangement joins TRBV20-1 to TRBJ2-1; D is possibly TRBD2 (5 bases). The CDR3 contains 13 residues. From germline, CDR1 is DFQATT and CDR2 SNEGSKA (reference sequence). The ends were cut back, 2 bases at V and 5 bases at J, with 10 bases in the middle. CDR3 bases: TGCAGTGCTAGATATTGGGGAGACAATGAGCAGTTCTTC. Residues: CSARYWGDNEQFF.

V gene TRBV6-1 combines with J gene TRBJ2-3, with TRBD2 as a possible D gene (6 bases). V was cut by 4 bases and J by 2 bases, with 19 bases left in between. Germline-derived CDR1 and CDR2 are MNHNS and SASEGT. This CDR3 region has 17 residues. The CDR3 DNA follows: TGTGCCAGCAGTGGAACGTTGGCGGGGACTCTCACAGATACGCAGTATTTT. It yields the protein CASSGTLAGTLTDTQYF.

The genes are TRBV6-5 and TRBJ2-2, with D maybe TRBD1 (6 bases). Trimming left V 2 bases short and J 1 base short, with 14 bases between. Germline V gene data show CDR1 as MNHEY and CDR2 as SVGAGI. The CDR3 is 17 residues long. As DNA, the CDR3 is TGTGCCAGCAGTTACAATAGGCTCAGGGGGAACACCGGGGAGCTGTTTTTT. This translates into CASSYNRLRGNTGELFF.

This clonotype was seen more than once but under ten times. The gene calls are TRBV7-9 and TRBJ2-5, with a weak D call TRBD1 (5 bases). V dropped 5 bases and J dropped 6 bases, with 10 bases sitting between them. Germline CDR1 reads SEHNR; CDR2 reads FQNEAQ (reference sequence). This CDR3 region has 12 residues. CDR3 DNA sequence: TGTGCCAGCAGCATGACAGTAAAGACCCAGTACTTC. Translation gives CASSMTVKTQYF.

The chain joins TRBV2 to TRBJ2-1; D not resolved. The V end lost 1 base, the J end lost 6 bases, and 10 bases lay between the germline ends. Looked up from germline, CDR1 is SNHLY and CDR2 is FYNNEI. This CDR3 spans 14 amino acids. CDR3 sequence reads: CASSEGVVGNEQFF. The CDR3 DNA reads TGTGCCAGCAGTGAAGGGGTAGTGGGCAATGAGCAGTTCTTC.

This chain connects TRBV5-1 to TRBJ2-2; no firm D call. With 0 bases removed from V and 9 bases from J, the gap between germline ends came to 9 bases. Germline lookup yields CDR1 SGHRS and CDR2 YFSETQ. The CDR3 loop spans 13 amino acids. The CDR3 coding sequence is TGCGCCAGCAGCTTGGACACTCCCAGGGAGCTGTTTTTT. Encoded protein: CASSLDTPRELFF.

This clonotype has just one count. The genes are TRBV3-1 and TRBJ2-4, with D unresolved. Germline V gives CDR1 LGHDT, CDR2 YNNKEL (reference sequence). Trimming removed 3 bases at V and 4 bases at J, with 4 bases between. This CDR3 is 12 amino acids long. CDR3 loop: CASSQGKNIQYF. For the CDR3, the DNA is TGTGCCAGCAGCCAGGGAAAAAACATTCAGTACTTC.

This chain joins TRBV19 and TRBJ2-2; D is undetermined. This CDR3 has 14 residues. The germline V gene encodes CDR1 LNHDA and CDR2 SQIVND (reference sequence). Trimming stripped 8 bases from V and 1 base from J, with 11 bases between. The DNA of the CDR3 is TGTGCCAGTGGCCTCGGGTGGAACACCGGGGAGCTGTTTTTT. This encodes CASGLGWNTGELFF.

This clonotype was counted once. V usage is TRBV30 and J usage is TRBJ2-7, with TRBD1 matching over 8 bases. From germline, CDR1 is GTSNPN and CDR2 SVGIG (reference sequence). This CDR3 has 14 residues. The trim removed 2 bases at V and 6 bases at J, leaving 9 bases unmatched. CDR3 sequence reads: CAWSRTGMNSEQYF. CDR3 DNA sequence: TGTGCCTGGAGTAGGACAGGGATGAACTCCGAGCAGTACTTC.

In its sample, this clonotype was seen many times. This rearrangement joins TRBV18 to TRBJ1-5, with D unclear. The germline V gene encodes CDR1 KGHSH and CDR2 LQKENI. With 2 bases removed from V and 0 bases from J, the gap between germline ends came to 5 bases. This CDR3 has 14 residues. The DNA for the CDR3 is TGTGCCAGCTCACCAGCTCGTAGCAATCAGCCCCAGCATTTT. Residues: CASSPARSNQPQHF.

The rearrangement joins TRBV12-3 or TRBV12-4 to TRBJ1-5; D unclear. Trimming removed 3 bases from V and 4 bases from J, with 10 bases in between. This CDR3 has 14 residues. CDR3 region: CASSFTRINQPQHF. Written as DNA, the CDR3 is TGTGCCAGCAGTTTTACCAGGATAAATCAGCCCCAGCATTTT.

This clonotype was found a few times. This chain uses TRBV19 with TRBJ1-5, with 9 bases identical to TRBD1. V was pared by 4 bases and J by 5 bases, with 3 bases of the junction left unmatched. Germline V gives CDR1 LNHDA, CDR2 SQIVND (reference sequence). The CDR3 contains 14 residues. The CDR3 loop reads CASSTTGGYQPQHF. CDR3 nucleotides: TGTGCCAGTAGTACTACAGGGGGCTATCAGCCCCAGCATTTT.

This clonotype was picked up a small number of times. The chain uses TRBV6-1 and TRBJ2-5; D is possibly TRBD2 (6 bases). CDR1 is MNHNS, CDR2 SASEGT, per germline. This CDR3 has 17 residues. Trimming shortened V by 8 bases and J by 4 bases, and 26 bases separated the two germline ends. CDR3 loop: CASLSPFSGRRGETQYF. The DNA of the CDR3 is TGTGCCAGCCTCAGTCCTTTTAGCGGTCGGAGAGGAGAGACCCAGTACTTC.

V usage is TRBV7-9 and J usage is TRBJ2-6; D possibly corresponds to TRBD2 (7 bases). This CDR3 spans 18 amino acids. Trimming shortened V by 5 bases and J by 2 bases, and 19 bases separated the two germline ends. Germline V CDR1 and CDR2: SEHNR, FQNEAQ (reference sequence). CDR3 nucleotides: TGTGCCAGCAGCACAAAGAGGGGGGGCGTCGCTGGGGCCAACGTCCTGACTTTC. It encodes CASSTKRGGVAGANVLTF.

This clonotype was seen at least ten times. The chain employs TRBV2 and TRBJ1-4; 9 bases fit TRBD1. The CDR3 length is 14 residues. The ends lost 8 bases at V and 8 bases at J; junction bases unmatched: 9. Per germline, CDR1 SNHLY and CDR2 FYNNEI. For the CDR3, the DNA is TGTGCCAGCGAACAACAGGGGGCCAGAGAAAAACTGTTTTTT. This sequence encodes CASEQQGAREKLFF.

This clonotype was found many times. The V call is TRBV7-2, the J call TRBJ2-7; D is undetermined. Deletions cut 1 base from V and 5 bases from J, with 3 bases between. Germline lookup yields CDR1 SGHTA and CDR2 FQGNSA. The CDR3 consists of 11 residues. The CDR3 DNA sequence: TGTGCCAGCAGCTTAGTGGACGAGCAGTACTTC. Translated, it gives CASSLVDEQYF.

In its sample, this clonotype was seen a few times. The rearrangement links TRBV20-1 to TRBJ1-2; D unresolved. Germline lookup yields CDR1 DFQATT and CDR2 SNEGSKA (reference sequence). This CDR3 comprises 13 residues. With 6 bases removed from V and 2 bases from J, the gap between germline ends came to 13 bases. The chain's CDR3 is CSASAEGNYGYTF. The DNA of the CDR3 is TGCAGTGCAAGCGCAGAGGGAAACTATGGCTACACCTTC.

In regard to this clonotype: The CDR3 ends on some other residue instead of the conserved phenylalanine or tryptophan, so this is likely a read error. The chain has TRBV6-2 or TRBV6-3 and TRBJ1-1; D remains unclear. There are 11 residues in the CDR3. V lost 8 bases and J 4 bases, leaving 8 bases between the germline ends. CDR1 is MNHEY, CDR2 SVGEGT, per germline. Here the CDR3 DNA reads TGTGCCAGCGGGATGGGCACTGAAGCTTTCCTT. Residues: CASGMGTEAFL.

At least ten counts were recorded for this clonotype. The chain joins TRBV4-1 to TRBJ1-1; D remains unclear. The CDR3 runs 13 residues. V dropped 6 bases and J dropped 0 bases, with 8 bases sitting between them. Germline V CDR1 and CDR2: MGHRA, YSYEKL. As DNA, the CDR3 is TGCGCCAGCAGAGAAGTGATGAACACTGAAGCTTTCTTT. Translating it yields CASREVMNTEAFF.

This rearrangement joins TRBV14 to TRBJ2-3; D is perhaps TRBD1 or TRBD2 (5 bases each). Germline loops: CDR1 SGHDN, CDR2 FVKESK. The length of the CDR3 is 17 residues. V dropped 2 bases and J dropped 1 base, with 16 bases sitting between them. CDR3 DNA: TGTGCCAGCAGCCAACCCCCCGGGACGGTACGCACAGATACGCAGTATTTT. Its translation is CASSQPPGTVRTDTQYF. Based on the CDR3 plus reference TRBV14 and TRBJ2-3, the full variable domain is EAGVTQFPSHSVIEKGQTVTLRCDPISGHDNLYWYRRVMGKEIKFLLHFVKESKQDESGMPNNRFLAERTGGTYSTLKVQPAELEDSGVYFCASSQPPGTVRTDTQYFGPGTRLTVL.

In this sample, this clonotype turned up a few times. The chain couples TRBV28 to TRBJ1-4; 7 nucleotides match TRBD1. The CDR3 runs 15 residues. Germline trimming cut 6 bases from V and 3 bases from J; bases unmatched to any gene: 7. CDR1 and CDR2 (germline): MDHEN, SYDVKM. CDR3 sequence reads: CASRVPQGANEKLFF. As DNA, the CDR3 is TGTGCCAGCAGGGTCCCTCAGGGGGCTAATGAAAAACTGTTTTTT.